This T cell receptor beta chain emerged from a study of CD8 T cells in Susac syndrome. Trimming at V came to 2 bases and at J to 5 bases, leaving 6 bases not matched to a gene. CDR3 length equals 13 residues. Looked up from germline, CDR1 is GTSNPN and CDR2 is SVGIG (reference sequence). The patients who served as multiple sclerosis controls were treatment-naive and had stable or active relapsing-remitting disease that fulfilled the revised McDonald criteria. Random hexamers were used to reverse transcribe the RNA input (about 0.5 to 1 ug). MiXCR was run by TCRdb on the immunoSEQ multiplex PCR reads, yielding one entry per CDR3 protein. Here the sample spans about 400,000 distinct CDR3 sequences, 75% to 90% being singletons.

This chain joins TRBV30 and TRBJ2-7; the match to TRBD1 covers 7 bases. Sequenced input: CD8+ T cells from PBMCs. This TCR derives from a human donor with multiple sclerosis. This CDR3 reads CAWSSGQGDEQYF. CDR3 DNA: TGTGCCTGGAGTTCAGGGCAGGGGGACGAGCAGTACTTC. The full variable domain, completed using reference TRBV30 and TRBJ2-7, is SQTIHQWPATLVQPVGSPLSLECTVEGTSNPNLYWYRQAAGRGLQLLFYSVGIGQISSEVPQNLSASRPQDRQFILSSKKLLLSDSGFYLCAWSSGQGDEQYFGPGTRLTVT.